The 21 T cell receptor beta chains listed next were all sequenced from one sample in a study of blood T cell repertoires in COVID-19. TCRdb's table, derived via immunoSEQ multiplex PCR, lists solely in-frame clones and lacks some. The data contain 150,000 to 190,000 clones, approximately 80% of them seen just once; the ten biggest clones take up about 3.8%. The sequenced sample consisted of peripheral blood. All receptors come from a woman older than 75 with acute or convalescent COVID-19.

Note on this clone: The DNA is left out, because the CDR3 cannot be placed on it with certainty; the CDR3 is given as TCRdb lists it. CDR3 in amino acids: CARVPSYVCGGQFF. V usage is TRBV12-5 and J usage is TRBJ2-1; the listed D gene, TRBD2, was not tested against the DNA. Germline values: CDR1 LGHNT, CDR2 FRNRAP. A total of 14 residues make up the CDR3, ends included.

This clone was detected only a few times. The chain has TRBV30 and TRBJ2-2; 7 nucleotides line up with TRBD2. Germline CDR1 is GTSNPN and CDR2 is SVGIG (reference sequence). With 3 bases clipped from V and 5 bases from J, the junction kept 0 bases outside the gene matches. CDR3 length: 12 amino acids. In nucleotides, the CDR3 is TGTGCCTGGAGACTAGCGACCGGGGAGCTGTTTTTT. As protein: CAWRLATGELFF.

The chain combines TRBV6-2 or TRBV6-3 with TRBJ1-5; 7 positions match TRBD1. Trimming took 4 bases from V and 2 from J; bases not matched to a gene: 5. This CDR3 is 15 amino acids long. Germline V gene data show CDR1 as MNHEY and CDR2 as SVGEGT. CDR3 sequence: CASSWTGRGNQPQHF. DNA of the CDR3: TGTGCCAGCAGTTGGACAGGTCGTGGCAATCAGCCCCAGCATTTT.

V and J are TRBV6-5 and TRBJ2-7; 9 bases line up with TRBD1. V shed 6 bases, J shed 3 bases, and the junction held 9 bases outside the gene matches. CDR3 length: 15 amino acids. Germline V CDR1 and CDR2: MNHEY, SVGAGI. Here the CDR3 DNA reads TGTGCCAGCAGACCAATCACAGGGGGCAACTACGAGCAGTACTTC. This encodes CASRPITGGNYEQYF.

This chain uses TRBV19 with TRBJ1-6, with 7 positions matching TRBD1. The ends lost 4 bases at V and 0 bases at J; junction bases unmatched: 3. The germline CDR1 and CDR2 sequences are LNHDA and SQIVND (reference sequence). The CDR3 spans 16 residues. CDR3 amino acids: CASSTGGSSYNSPLHF. The CDR3 DNA reads TGTGCCAGTAGTACAGGGGGGAGCTCCTATAATTCACCCCTCCACTTT. The full variable domain, completed using reference TRBV19 and TRBJ1-6, is DGGITQSPKYLFRKEGQNVTLSCEQNLNHDAMYWYRQDPGQGLRLIYYSQIVNDFQKGDIAEGYSVSREKKESFPLTVTSAQKNPTAFYLCASSTGGSSYNSPLHFGNGTRLTVT.

The CDR3 loop reads CATSDPGTRNNEQFF. The CDR3 bases are TGTGCCACCAGTGACCCCGGGACTAGGAACAATGAGCAGTTCTTC. The rearrangement uses TRBV24-1 and TRBJ2-1; 8 positions agree with TRBD2. From germline, CDR1 is KGHDR and CDR2 SFDVKD. The CDR3 is made up of 15 amino acids. J gave up 5 bases and V 4 bases, and 6 bases lay outside the gene matches.

The chain joins TRBV5-8 to TRBJ1-4, with 9 positions matching TRBD1. The CDR3 contains 15 residues. Germline values: CDR1 SGHTS, CDR2 YDEGEE. Trimming removed 5 bases from V and 8 bases from J; junction bases left unmatched: 10. CDR3 sequence (DNA): TGTGCCAGCAGTCAACACAGGGGGCCGGGAGAAAAACTGTTTTTT. Translation: CASSQHRGPGEKLFF.

The chain recombines TRBV2 with TRBJ1-1; 10 nucleotides agree with TRBD1. The CDR3 consists of 13 residues. Germline CDR1 reads SNHLY; CDR2 reads FYNNEI. With 8 bases clipped from V and 10 bases from J, the junction kept 10 bases outside the gene matches. As DNA, the CDR3 is TGTGCCAGCTCTGGGACAGGGGCCCAGGGAGCTTTCTTT. Protein: CASSGTGAQGAFF.

This clone was found a few times. The J gene is TRBJ1-1, the V gene TRBV19; 7 nucleotides agree with TRBD1. The CDR3 runs 14 residues. The germline V gene encodes CDR1 LNHDA and CDR2 SQIVND (reference sequence). V gave up 5 bases and J gave up 2 bases; unmatched junction bases: 5. The DNA for the CDR3 is TGTGCCAGTAGTTTCGGAGGGGGCAACACTGAAGCTTTCTTT. Protein sequence: CASSFGGGNTEAFF.

This clone occurred once. The chain combines TRBV14 with TRBJ2-7; D possibly corresponds to TRBD1 (6 bases). Germline V gene data show CDR1 as SGHDN and CDR2 as FVKESK. The CDR3 has 13 residues. With 6 bases removed from V and 2 bases from J, the gap between germline ends came to 11 bases. DNA for the CDR3: TGTGCCAGCAGATCGGACAGAACCTACGAGCAGTACTTC. Protein sequence: CASRSDRTYEQYF.

This chain joins TRBV2 and TRBJ2-3, with 10 bases fitting TRBD2. The ends lost 6 bases at V and 2 bases at J; junction bases unmatched: 2. The CDR3 extends over 14 amino acids. Per the germline V gene, CDR1 is SNHLY and CDR2 is FYNNEI. In DNA, the CDR3 is TGTGCCAGCAGGGGACTAGCGCACACAGATACGCAGTATTTT. It specifies CASRGLAHTDTQYF. The full variable domain, completed using reference TRBV2 and TRBJ2-3, is EPEVTQTPSHQVTQMGQEVILRCVPISNHLYFYWYRQILGQKVEFLVSFYNNEISEKSEIFDDQFSVERPDGSNFTLKIRSTKLEDSAMYFCASRGLAHTDTQYFGPGTRLTVL.

In its sample, this clone was seen once. The V and J genes are TRBV7-9 and TRBJ2-7; 10 bases map to TRBD2. J was trimmed by 2 bases and V by 5 bases; bases with no gene match: 9. This CDR3 is built from 16 residues. The germline gives CDR1 SEHNR, CDR2 FQNEAQ (reference sequence). The CDR3 region has the DNA TGTGCCAGCAGCCCCCCAGGGACTAGCGAAACCTACGAGCAGTACTTC. It yields the protein CASSPPGTSETYEQYF. Variable domain in full (rest from reference TRBV7-9 and TRBJ2-7): DTGVSQNPRHKITKRGQNVTFRCDPISEHNRLYWYRQTLGQGPEFLTYFQNEAQLEKSRLLSDRFSAERPKGSFSTLEIQRTEQGDSAMYLCASSPPGTSETYEQYFGPGTRLTVT.

V and J are TRBV18 and TRBJ1-1, with 9 bases identical to TRBD1. The junction had 9 bases not matched to a gene; V was cut back by 6 bases and J by 1 base. CDR1 KGHSH and CDR2 LQKENI come from the germline V gene. This CDR3 has 16 amino acids. The CDR3 sequence: CASSTGTGRKNTEAFF. The CDR3 DNA reads as TGTGCCAGCTCTACGGGGACAGGGAGAAAGAACACTGAAGCTTTCTTT.

The DNA for the CDR3 is TGCGCCAGCAGCTTGGGCAGGGCGAGAGATACGCAGTATTTT. Its protein product is CASSLGRARDTQYF. This sequence joins TRBV5-1 and TRBJ2-3; D may be TRBD1 (5 bases). Trimming pared 0 bases from V and 5 bases from J, leaving 10 bases between. The CDR3 has 14 amino acids. Germline V gene sequence: CDR1 SGHRS, CDR2 YFSETQ. Variable domain in full (rest from reference TRBV5-1 and TRBJ2-3): KAGVTQTPRYLIKTRGQQVTLSCSPISGHRSVSWYQQTPGQGLQFLFEYFSETQRNKGNFPGRFSGRQFSNSRSEMNVSTLELGDSALYLCASSLGRARDTQYFGPGTRLTVL.

The chain joins TRBV27 to TRBJ2-3; TRBD1 agrees at 9 bases. The junction had 12 bases not matched to a gene; V was cut back by 6 bases and J by 5 bases. The CDR3 consists of 16 residues. From germline, CDR1 is MNHEY and CDR2 SMNVEV (reference sequence). The CDR3 DNA is TGTGCCAGCAGCTCGATCCTCAGACAGGGGGGAGATACGCAGTATTTT. This sequence encodes CASSSILRQGGDTQYF.

The chain is built from TRBV12-5 and TRBJ1-1; no reliable D call. Germline V gene lookup returns CDR1 LGHNT and CDR2 FRNRAP. The CDR3 has 13 residues. V was clipped by 7 bases and J by 1 base, with 10 bases between them. The CDR3, as DNA: TGTGCTAGTGCCCCTACCCCGAACACTGAAGCTTTCTTT. It specifies CASAPTPNTEAFF.

The chain joins TRBV9 to TRBJ1-3; D uncertain. Per germline, CDR1 SGDLS and CDR2 YYNGEE. The CDR3 spans 15 residues. The V end was cut by 0 bases, the J end by 1 base, with 8 bases between. CDR3: CASSVDGKSGNTIYF. The CDR3 DNA reads as TGTGCCAGCAGCGTAGACGGGAAATCTGGAAACACCATATATTTT.

This clone was seen a handful of times. The DNA of the CDR3 is TGTGCCAGTAGGCAGACAGGGGCGGAACTGTTTTTT. Its protein product is CASRQTGAELFF. The chain uses TRBV19 and TRBJ1-4, with 8 nucleotides matching TRBD1. This CDR3 spans 12 amino acids. Germline CDR1 reads LNHDA; CDR2 reads SQIVND (reference sequence). Germline trimming cut 6 bases from V and 12 bases from J; bases unmatched to any gene: 6.

J is TRBJ1-4 and V is TRBV19, with 8 bases that match TRBD1. This CDR3 spans 15 amino acids. Germline CDR1 and CDR2: LNHDA and SQIVND (reference sequence). The trim removed 5 bases at V and 5 bases at J, leaving 7 bases unmatched. CDR3 region: CASSGAGTGNEKLFF. Here the CDR3 DNA reads TGTGCCAGTAGTGGGGCAGGGACAGGCAATGAAAAACTGTTTTTT. The whole variable domain, filled in from reference TRBV19 and TRBJ1-4, reads DGGITQSPKYLFRKEGQNVTLSCEQNLNHDAMYWYRQDPGQGLRLIYYSQIVNDFQKGDIAEGYSVSREKKESFPLTVTSAQKNPTAFYLCASSGAGTGNEKLFFGSGTQLSVL.

The chain employs TRBV9 and TRBJ2-1; maybe TRBD2 (6 bases). The CDR3 runs to 15 residues. Germline CDR1 SGDLS, CDR2 YYNGEE. The ends were cut back, 4 bases at V and 7 bases at J, with 18 bases in the middle. This CDR3 is CASSPHSTSDNEQFF. For the CDR3, the DNA is TGTGCCAGCAGCCCTCATTCGACTAGTGATAATGAGCAGTTCTTC. Full variable domain (remainder filled in from reference TRBV9 and TRBJ2-1): DSGVTQTPKHLITATGQRVTLRCSPRSGDLSVYWYQQSLDQGLQFLIQYYNGEERAKGNILERFSAQQFPDLHSELNLSSLELGDSALYFCASSPHSTSDNEQFFGPGTRLTVL.

V usage is TRBV6-6 and J usage is TRBJ1-4; TRBD1 aligns across 7 bases. The V gene's germline CDR1 is MNHNY and CDR2 SVGAGI (reference sequence). V lost 0 bases to trimming and J lost 5 bases; unmatched junction nucleotides: 3. There are 15 residues in the CDR3. CDR3 nucleotides: TGTGCCAGCAGTTACTCCGGGACAGCAAATGAAAAACTGTTTTTT. Its protein product is CASSYSGTANEKLFF.